This T cell receptor beta chain is from a study of shared clonotypes between healthy human individuals. Findings and limits, study-wide: In several donors, around 5.5% of naive CD4 clonotypes appeared in common.

Worth noting for this clone: The antigen remains undetermined.

Positive CCR7 selection of CD45RO-negative cells yielded the naive CD8 cells, and terminally differentiated effector memory CD45RA+ cells were excluded. Original processing methods: In the immunoSEQ data, sequences were junction-only and lacked quality scores, so filtering differed. Libraries were prepared by immunoSEQ multiplex PCR; TCRdb keeps only in-frame clonotypes and omits some of them. For V, J and clone size, that table is used; D and trimming come from the DNA. The data show around 1.9 million clones, around 95% seen once. Germline V lookup: CDR1 SEHNR, CDR2 FQNEAQ (reference sequence). This CDR3 spans 15 amino acids. Trimming left V 5 bases short and J 3 bases short, with 13 bases between.

The sequenced sample consisted of naive CD8+ T cells from PBMCs. The gene calls are TRBV7-9 and TRBJ1-4; D gene ambiguous. This TCR came from a man younger than 30 in good health. Some clones in this sample may be carry-over from other donors' samples. The CDR3 bases are TGTGCCAGCAGCCAGTACGGACCGTCTAATGAAAAACTGTTTTTT. This codes for CASSQYGPSNEKLFF.